The clone carrying this TCR beta chain was detected only a few times. Its antigen is not known. The data were taken from a study of T-cell reconstitution after alpha-beta-depleted transplantation in children. V gave up 6 bases and J gave up 8 bases, with 10 bases separating them. Per germline, CDR1 MGHDK and CDR2 SYGVNS. This CDR3 region has 11 residues. Points from the study as a whole: Newly produced T cells mostly accounted for T-cell counts and diversity one year post-transplant. Recipient T cells and thymic progenitors that survived were the source of the high TCRbeta diversity seen at day 60 in some patients. Several hundred rapidly expanded clones from non-depleted graft cells reportedly supplied alpha-beta T cells about two months post-transplant.

Unique molecular identifiers featured in how the TCRbeta library was prepared. TCRdb re-derived calls from the PCR reads in MiXCR, one entry per CDR3 protein. Among fewer than 1 million distinct CDR3 sequences listed, around 15% were seen once. The sequence was obtained from a male patient between 10 and 17 years old who had a stem cell transplant for acute lymphoblastic leukemia, so the T cells may come from the graft donor. The rearrangement links TRBV25-1 to TRBJ2-5; D is uncertain. The sequencing here drew on PBMCs, mostly from graft donor cells, taken 360 days after TCRalphabeta/CD19-depleted stem cell transplant. CDR3 DNA sequence: TGTGCCAGCAGCCAAGTGGTAACCCAGTACTTC. Translated: CASSQVVTQYF.